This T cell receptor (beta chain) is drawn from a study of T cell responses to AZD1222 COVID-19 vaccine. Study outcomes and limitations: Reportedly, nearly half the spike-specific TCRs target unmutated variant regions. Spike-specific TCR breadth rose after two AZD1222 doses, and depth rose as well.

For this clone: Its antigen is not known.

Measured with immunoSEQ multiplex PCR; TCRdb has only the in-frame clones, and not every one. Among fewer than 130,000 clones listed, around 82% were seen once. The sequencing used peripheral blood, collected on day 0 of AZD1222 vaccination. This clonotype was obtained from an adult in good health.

This CDR3 reads CASSTDGGNTIYF. Here the CDR3 DNA reads TGTGCCAGCAGCACCGACGGTGGAAACACCATATATTTT. V gene TRBV7-9 combines with J gene TRBJ1-3; D unclear. Germline V gene sequence: CDR1 SEHNR, CDR2 FQNEAQ (reference sequence). The CDR3 runs to 13 residues. Trimming removed 5 bases at V and 3 bases at J, with 8 bases between.